This T cell receptor beta chain was captured by sequencing in a study of CD8 T cells in Susac syndrome (dated by TCRdb to about 2019). A note on the overall study: Repertoire sequencing was used to test whether CD8+ T cell activation and differentiation in Susac syndrome was antigen driven. The clonality of the CD8+ T cell repertoire was compared across about a dozen healthy donors, around 14 Susac syndrome patients and around 16 multiple sclerosis patients. General study outcomes and caveats: The number of individuals in the TCR sequencing and HLA analysis was recognized as being relatively small.

RNA was extracted with the RNeasy kit and roughly 0.45 to 1 ug was reverse transcribed using random hexamers. The immunoSEQ multiplex PCR assay, which covers 54 Vbeta and 13 Jbeta segments, was used to amplify TCR beta CDR3 regions. Bias from PCR amplification was corrected by using a synthetic template baseline for primer optimization and for computational correction. In the authors' own workflow: Reads were annotated to V, D and J genes according to IMGT and were analyzed with immunoSEQ Analyzer, with only productive sequences retained. To calculate clonality, Shannon entropy was normalized by log2 of the number of productive unique sequences and then subtracted from one. Public and private clones were assessed among the 100 most prevalent clones of each patient and control. A clone was defined as Susac-specific if it was absent from the healthy and MS cohorts, from some 980 published viral clones and from other ImmuneACCESS disease sequences. The raw public data were reprocessed by TCRdb itself: fastp quality trimming at Q25, MiXCR clonotype calling, in-frame beta chains only. One record per CDR3 amino acid sequence lists the most common genes and DNA. The V and J calls and clone size come from TCRdb's table, not from the authors' own analysis. The sample yields 45,000 to 60,000 distinct CDR3 sequences; 93% were counted once. The biggest ten clones account for less than 0.55% of the sample.

High-throughput TCR beta sequencing profiled peripheral blood CD8+ and CD4+ T cells from healthy donors, Susac syndrome patients and multiple sclerosis patients. Treatment-naive patients with stable or active relapsing-remitting disease fulfilling revised McDonald criteria were used as multiple sclerosis controls. Bulk CD8+ and CD4+ T cells were purified magnetically by negative isolation, whereas CD8+ TEMRA cells were enriched by FACS. Blood was drawn into EDTA tubes, processed within 24 hours, and PBMCs were isolated by density gradient centrifugation. PBMCs intended for TCR sequencing were frozen in liquid nitrogen and were later thawed in a 37 degrees C water bath. The sorted or isolated CD4+, CD8+ and CD8+ TEMRA cells reached a purity of at least 90%. Details on this clonotype: Its target antigen remains unknown. Base qualities are not at hand, and no much larger clone is one base apart.

The CDR3 measures 16 amino acids from cysteine to phenylalanine. Just the 48-base CDR3 DNA is kept, in frame starting at base 1. The germline V gene specifies SQVTM as CDR1 and ANQGSEA as CDR2. After removal of 0 bases from V and 0 bases from J, the junction retains 4 bases not matched to a gene. The sequence joins TRBV29-1 to TRBJ2-1; 8 central nucleotides agree with TRBD1. Material: CD8+ T cells from PBMCs. This TCR came from a human donor with multiple sclerosis. The DNA is TGCAGCGTTGAAGATTGGACAGGGCCCTCCTACAATGAGCAGTTCTTC. The translation is CSVEDWTGPSYNEQFF.